This entry lists 21 T cell receptor beta chains sequenced from one sample in a study of cytomegalovirus exposure and HLA in healthy donors (dated 2017 in TCRdb). To prepare the library, the immunoSEQ multiplex PCR assay was applied. The multiplex PCR relied on a mix of 60 forward primers for TCR Vbeta segments and 13 reverse primers for TCR Jbeta segments. In TCRdb, the immuneACCESS table is reduced to in-frame sequences with V and J assigned. These tables do not hold every clone; where another copy was compared, an unresolved V gene accounts for under half, and the others remain unexplained. For this sample there are about 240,000 clones; approximately 78% appear just once. The ten biggest clones cover around 0.44% of the sample. The source material was PBMCs. The receptors shown here come from a boy younger than 18 in good health and CMV-seronegative.

The chain recombines TRBV13 with TRBJ2-5; tentatively, D is TRBD2 (5 bases). The J call is in doubt because the DNA end fits TRBJ2-7 better. The CDR3 runs to 12 residues. Germline CDR1 PRHDT, CDR2 FYEKMQ (reference sequence). CDR3 region: CASSPRGYEQYF. The DNA of the CDR3 is TGTGCCAGCAGCCCGAGAGGGTACGAGCAGTACTTC.

This chain connects TRBV4-1 to TRBJ1-1; the D gene is possibly TRBD1 (6 bases). CDR3 length equals 13 residues. The germline V gene encodes CDR1 MGHRA and CDR2 YSYEKL. Trimming shortened V by 4 bases and J by 2 bases, and 8 bases separated the two germline ends. CDR3 DNA sequence: TGCGCCAGCAGCCCGGACAGCAACACTGAAGCTTTCTTT. It translates to CASSPDSNTEAFF.

This clone was seen a single time. The J gene is TRBJ1-5, the V gene TRBV13; TRBD1 aligns across 7 bases. CDR1 is PRHDT, CDR2 FYEKMQ, per germline (reference sequence). With V trimmed by 5 bases and J by 7 bases, 5 bases remained unmatched. This CDR3 comprises 13 residues. The CDR3 nucleotides are TGTGCCAGCAGCAAGACAGGGAAACAGCCCCAGCATTTT. Residues: CASSKTGKQPQHF.

The chain links TRBV1 to TRBJ2-2; no check of the table's D call, TRBD1, against the DNA was made. TRBV1 is reported as a pseudogene. The CDR3 is 14 amino acids. This CDR3 is CTSGQVRHTGELFF. CDR3 sequence (DNA): TGCACCAGCGGCCAAGTGCGACATACCGGGGAGCTGTTTTTT.

V is TRBV11-2 and J is TRBJ1-1; D uncertain. Trimming stripped 7 bases from V and 5 bases from J, with 11 bases between. The CDR3 runs to 12 residues. Germline values: CDR1 SGHAT, CDR2 FQNNGV. The CDR3 here is CASNPLRTEAFF. DNA for the CDR3: TGTGCCAGCAACCCGTTGAGGACTGAAGCTTTCTTT.

This clone came up a few times. V usage is TRBV11-2 and J usage is TRBJ2-7; D not resolved. Trimming removed 1 base at V and 4 bases at J, with 14 bases between. Germline-derived CDR1 and CDR2 are SGHAT and FQNNGV. The CDR3 is made up of 15 amino acids. The CDR3 DNA reads as TGTGCCAGCAGCTTAGTTTCCCAGGTAACGTACGAGCAGTACTTC. It yields the protein CASSLVSQVTYEQYF.

This chain joins TRBV7-6 and TRBJ2-2, with D possibly TRBD2 on 5 matching bases. Germline V lookup: CDR1 SGHVS, CDR2 FNYEAQ. CDR3 size: 16 residues. The germline V and J ends were trimmed by 0 bases and 6 bases, with 14 bases remaining between them. CDR3 sequence: CASSLAGRGRSGELFF. The CDR3 region has the DNA TGTGCCAGCAGCTTAGCGGGGAGAGGGCGCTCCGGGGAGCTGTTTTTT.

The chain is built from TRBV7-9 and TRBJ2-7; the D gene is possibly TRBD2 (6 bases). This CDR3 is built from 12 residues. Germline V gives CDR1 SEHNR, CDR2 FQNEAQ (reference sequence). Deletions cut 2 bases from V and 5 bases from J, with 7 bases between. This chain's CDR3 is CASSLWGDEQYF. DNA of the CDR3: TGTGCCAGCAGCTTATGGGGGGACGAGCAGTACTTC.

The V gene is TRBV7-3, the J gene TRBJ1-6, with a weak D call TRBD1 (6 bases). Trimming shortened V by 4 bases and J by 6 bases, and 16 bases separated the two germline ends. The germline CDR1 and CDR2 sequences are SGHTA and FQGTGA. CDR3 length: 16 amino acids. The CDR3 region has the DNA TGTGCCAGCAGCTCCCAAGGGGACACGACTAATTCACCCCTCCACTTT. This translates into CASSSQGDTTNSPLHF.

Only one count was recorded for this clone. The J gene is TRBJ2-1, the V gene TRBV10-2; 11 positions match TRBD2. The V segment lost 8 bases and the J segment 4 bases; nucleotides outside the gene matches: 4. This CDR3 spans 14 amino acids. Germline assignment: CDR1 WSHSY and CDR2 SAAADI. The CDR3 DNA is TGCGCCAGCTCGCTAGCGGGAGGATACAATGAGCAGTTCTTC. Protein sequence: CASSLAGGYNEQFF.

The chain employs TRBV9 and TRBJ1-2; 9 bases match TRBD1. Per germline, CDR1 SGDLS and CDR2 YYNGEE. V shed 3 bases and J 4 bases; nucleotides not matched to a gene: 10. The CDR3 is 16 amino acids. The CDR3 DNA is TGTGCCAGCAGCGCCCACTGGACAGGGGTTATCTATGGCTACACCTTC. Its translation: CASSAHWTGVIYGYTF.

This clone was observed a few times. This chain connects TRBV4-2 to TRBJ1-5; D may be TRBD1 (6 bases). The CDR3 extends over 16 amino acids. CDR1 is LGHNA and CDR2 is YNFKEQ in the germline V gene. Trimming shortened V by 0 bases and J by 6 bases, and 15 bases separated the two germline ends. CDR3 sequence reads: CASSQDRGRTGQPQHF. The CDR3, as DNA: TGTGCCAGCAGCCAAGACAGGGGACGAACCGGTCAGCCCCAGCATTTT.

V usage is TRBV11-3 and J usage is TRBJ2-5; 7 bases map to TRBD1. V was clipped by 6 bases and J by 6 bases; unmatched bases: 10. The CDR3 length is 14 residues. Germline V lookup: CDR1 SGHNT, CDR2 YENEEA. CDR3 in DNA: TGTGCCAGCAGTTCAGCAGTAGGGGGCAAGACCCAGTACTTC. The encoded protein is CASSSAVGGKTQYF.

The chain couples TRBV13 to TRBJ2-3; tentative D call: TRBD2 (5 bases). V was clipped by 5 bases and J by 5 bases, with 8 bases between them. This CDR3 contains 12 residues. The germline CDR1 and CDR2 sequences are PRHDT and FYEKMQ (reference sequence). CDR3 residues: CASSPRGDTQYF. CDR3 nucleotide sequence: TGTGCCAGCAGCCCTCGGGGAGATACGCAGTATTTT. The full variable domain, in which reference TRBV13 and TRBJ2-3 provide the parts outside the CDR3, is AAGVIQSPRHLIKEKRETATLKCYPIPRHDTVYWYQQGPGQDPQFLISFYEKMQSDKGSIPDRFSAQQFSDYHSELNMSSLELGDSALYFCASSPRGDTQYFGPGTRLTVL.

V and J are TRBV2 and TRBJ2-1, with TRBD1 identical over 9 bases. The CDR3 contains 15 residues. Germline lookup yields CDR1 SNHLY and CDR2 FYNNEI. Trimming at V came to 6 bases and at J to 4 bases, leaving 7 bases not matched to a gene. CDR3 protein: CASRARDRVYNEQFF. CDR3 DNA sequence: TGTGCCAGCAGGGCCCGGGACAGGGTATACAATGAGCAGTTCTTC.

This clone was counted a few times. The chain employs TRBV4-2 and TRBJ2-1; 8 bases match TRBD2. Germline-derived CDR1 and CDR2 are LGHNA and YNFKEQ. V shed 1 base and J 10 bases; nucleotides not matched to a gene: 9. The CDR3 is made up of 15 amino acids. The CDR3 spells CASSQVASGSGEQFF. CDR3 bases: TGTGCCAGCAGCCAAGTCGCCAGCGGGAGTGGGGAGCAGTTCTTC.

This chain connects TRBV11-3 to TRBJ2-7; D is possibly TRBD1 (6 bases). Trimming took off 6 bases at V and 1 base at J, with 13 bases between the two ends. This CDR3 region has 14 residues. Germline assignment: CDR1 SGHNT and CDR2 YENEEA. CDR3: CASSSRTASYEQYF. The CDR3 nucleotides are TGTGCCAGCAGTTCACGGACAGCGTCCTACGAGCAGTACTTC.

This chain connects TRBV30 to TRBJ1-1; 7 bases are a match to TRBD1. The CDR3 is 14 residues long. V shed 7 bases and J 2 bases; nucleotides not matched to a gene: 10. The germline V gene has CDR1 GTSNPN and CDR2 SVGIG (reference sequence). The CDR3 is CAYYRQGLNTEAFF. The CDR3 DNA reads TGTGCCTACTACCGACAGGGACTCAACACTGAAGCTTTCTTT. The complete variable domain, with remaining parts taken from reference TRBV30 and TRBJ1-1, reads SQTIHQWPATLVQPVGSPLSLECTVEGTSNPNLYWYRQAAGRGLQLLFYSVGIGQISSEVPQNLSASRPQDRQFILSSKKLLLSDSGFYLCAYYRQGLNTEAFFGQGTRLTVV.

The V and J genes are TRBV5-4 and TRBJ2-3; 10 bases line up with TRBD1. With V trimmed by 2 bases and J by 7 bases, 4 bases remained unmatched. The V gene's germline CDR1 is SGHNT and CDR2 YYREEE (reference sequence). CDR3 size: 14 residues. The DNA for the CDR3 is TGTGCCAGCAGCTTCCGACAGGGGGCGTATACGCAGTATTTT. Amino acids: CASSFRQGAYTQYF.

The gene calls are TRBV5-1 and TRBJ1-2; no reliable D call. The CDR3 spans 13 residues. Trimming left V 4 bases short and J 14 bases short, with 21 bases between. Germline V gives CDR1 SGHRS, CDR2 YFSETQ. Here the CDR3 DNA reads TGCGCCAGCAGCCCCGAAGGTACTATGGCTTATACCTTC. It specifies CASSPEGTMAYTF.

The rearrangement links TRBV7-2 to TRBJ1-1, with no clear D. Germline V gene data show CDR1 as SGHTA and CDR2 as FQGNSA. V lost 3 bases, J lost 5 bases, and 10 bases lay in between. The CDR3 is 13 residues long. This CDR3 is CASSFGVRTEAFF. The CDR3 DNA is TGTGCCAGCAGCTTCGGTGTCAGGACTGAAGCTTTCTTT.